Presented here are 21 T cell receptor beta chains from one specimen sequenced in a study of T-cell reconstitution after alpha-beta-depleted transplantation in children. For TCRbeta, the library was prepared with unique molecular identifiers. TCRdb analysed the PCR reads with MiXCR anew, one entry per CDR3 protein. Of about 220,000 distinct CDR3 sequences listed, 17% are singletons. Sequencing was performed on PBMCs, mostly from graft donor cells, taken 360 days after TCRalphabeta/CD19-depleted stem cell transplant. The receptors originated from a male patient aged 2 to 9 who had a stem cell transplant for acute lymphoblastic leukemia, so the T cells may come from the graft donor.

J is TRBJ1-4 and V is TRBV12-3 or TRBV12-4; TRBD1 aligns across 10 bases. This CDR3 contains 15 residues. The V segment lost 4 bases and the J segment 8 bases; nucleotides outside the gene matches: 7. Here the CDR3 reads CASSYSGTGEEKLFF. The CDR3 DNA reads TGTGCCAGCAGTTACTCCGGGACAGGGGAAGAAAAACTGTTTTTT.

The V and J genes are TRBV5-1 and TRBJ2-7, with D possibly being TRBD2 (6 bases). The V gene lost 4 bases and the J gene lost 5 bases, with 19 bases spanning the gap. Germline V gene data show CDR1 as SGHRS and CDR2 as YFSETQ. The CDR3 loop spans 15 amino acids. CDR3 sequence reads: CASSQSGRSYNEQYF. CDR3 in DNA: TGCGCCAGCAGCCAGTCGGGGAGGAGTTACAACGAGCAGTACTTC. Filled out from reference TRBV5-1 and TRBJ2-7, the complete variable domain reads KAGVTQTPRYLIKTRGQQVTLSCSPISGHRSVSWYQQTPGQGLQFLFEYFSETQRNKGNFPGRFSGRQFSNSRSEMNVSTLELGDSALYLCASSQSGRSYNEQYFGPGTRLTVT.

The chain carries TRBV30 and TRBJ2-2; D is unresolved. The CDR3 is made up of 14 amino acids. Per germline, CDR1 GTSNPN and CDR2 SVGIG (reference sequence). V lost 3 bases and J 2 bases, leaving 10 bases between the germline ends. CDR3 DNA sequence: TGTGCCTGGAGGTGGACGCCAAACACCGGGGAGCTGTTTTTT. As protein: CAWRWTPNTGELFF.

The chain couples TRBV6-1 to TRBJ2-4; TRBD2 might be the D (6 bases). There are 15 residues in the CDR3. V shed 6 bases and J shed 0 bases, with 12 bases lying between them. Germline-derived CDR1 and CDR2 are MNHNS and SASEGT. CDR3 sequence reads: CASRGLDAAKNIQYF. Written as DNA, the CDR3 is TGTGCCAGCAGGGGACTCGACGCAGCCAAAAACATTCAGTACTTC.

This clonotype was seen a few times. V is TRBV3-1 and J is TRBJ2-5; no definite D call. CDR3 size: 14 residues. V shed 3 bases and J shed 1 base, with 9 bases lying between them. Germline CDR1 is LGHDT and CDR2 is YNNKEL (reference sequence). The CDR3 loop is CASSHSSIQETQYF. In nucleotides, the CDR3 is TGTGCCAGCAGCCATTCGTCGATCCAAGAGACCCAGTACTTC.

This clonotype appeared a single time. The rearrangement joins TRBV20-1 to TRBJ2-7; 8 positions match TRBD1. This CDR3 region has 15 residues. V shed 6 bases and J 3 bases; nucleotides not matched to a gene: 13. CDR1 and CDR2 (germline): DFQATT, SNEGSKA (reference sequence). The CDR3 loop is CSARLVGQAIYEQYF. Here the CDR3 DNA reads TGCAGTGCCAGACTGGTGGGACAGGCCATCTACGAGCAGTACTTC.

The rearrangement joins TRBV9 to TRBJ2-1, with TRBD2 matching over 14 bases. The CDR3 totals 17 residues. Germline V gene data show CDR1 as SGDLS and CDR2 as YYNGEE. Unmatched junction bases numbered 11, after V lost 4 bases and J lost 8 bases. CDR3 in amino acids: CASSFRLAGGPVDEQFF. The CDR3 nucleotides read TGTGCCAGCAGCTTCCGACTAGCGGGGGGGCCTGTGGATGAGCAGTTCTTC.

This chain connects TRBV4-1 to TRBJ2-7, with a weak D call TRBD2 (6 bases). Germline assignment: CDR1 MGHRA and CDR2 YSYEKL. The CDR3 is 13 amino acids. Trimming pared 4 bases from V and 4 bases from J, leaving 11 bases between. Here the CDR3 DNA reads TGCGCCAGCAGCCCGGGACTGAAGTACGAGCAGTACTTC. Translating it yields CASSPGLKYEQYF.

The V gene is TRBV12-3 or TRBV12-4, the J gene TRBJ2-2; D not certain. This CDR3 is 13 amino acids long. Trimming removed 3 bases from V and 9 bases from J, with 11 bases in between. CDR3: CASSFMGTRELFF. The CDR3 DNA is TGTGCCAGCAGTTTTATGGGTACCAGGGAGCTGTTTTTT.

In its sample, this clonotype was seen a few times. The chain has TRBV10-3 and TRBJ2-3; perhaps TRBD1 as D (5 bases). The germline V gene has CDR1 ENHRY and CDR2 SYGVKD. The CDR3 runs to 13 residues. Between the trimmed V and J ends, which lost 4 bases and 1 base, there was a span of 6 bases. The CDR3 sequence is CAISARGTDTQYF. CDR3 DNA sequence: TGTGCCATCAGTGCCAGGGGCACAGATACGCAGTATTTT.

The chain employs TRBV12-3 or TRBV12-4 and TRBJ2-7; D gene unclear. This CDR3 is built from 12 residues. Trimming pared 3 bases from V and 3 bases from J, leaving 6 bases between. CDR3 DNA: TGTGCCAGCAGTTTCCTAAACTACGAGCAGTACTTC. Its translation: CASSFLNYEQYF.

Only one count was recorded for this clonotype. The CDR3 sequence: CASSQDAAGQGWDIQYF. The CDR3 DNA is TGTGCCAGCAGCCAAGACGCAGCGGGACAGGGGTGGGACATTCAGTACTTC. The V call is TRBV4-2, the J call TRBJ2-4, with TRBD1 identical over 10 bases. This CDR3 has 17 residues. Germline lookup yields CDR1 LGHNA and CDR2 YNFKEQ. Unmatched junction bases numbered 10, after V lost 0 bases and J lost 8 bases.

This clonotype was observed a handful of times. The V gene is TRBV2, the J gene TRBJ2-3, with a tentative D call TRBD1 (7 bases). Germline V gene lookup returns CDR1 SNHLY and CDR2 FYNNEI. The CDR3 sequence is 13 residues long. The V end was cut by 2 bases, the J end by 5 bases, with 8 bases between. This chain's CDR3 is CASSEQGGDTQYF. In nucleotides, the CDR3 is TGTGCCAGCAGTGAACAGGGGGGAGATACGCAGTATTTT.

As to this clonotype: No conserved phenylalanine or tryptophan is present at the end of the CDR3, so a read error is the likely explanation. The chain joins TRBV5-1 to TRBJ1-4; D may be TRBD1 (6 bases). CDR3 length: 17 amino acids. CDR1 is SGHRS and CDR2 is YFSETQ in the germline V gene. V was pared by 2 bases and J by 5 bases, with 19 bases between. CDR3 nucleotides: TGCGCCAGCAGCTTAGGGACACTATTCGCCTCGAATGAAAAACTGTTTCTT. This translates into CASSLGTLFASNEKLFL.

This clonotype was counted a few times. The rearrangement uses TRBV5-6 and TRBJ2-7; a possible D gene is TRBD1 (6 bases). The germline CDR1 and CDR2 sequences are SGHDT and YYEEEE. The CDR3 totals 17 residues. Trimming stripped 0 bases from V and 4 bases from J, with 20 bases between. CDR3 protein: CASSLGSGHGLVYEQYF. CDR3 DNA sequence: TGTGCCAGCAGCTTGGGATCGGGACACGGGCTCGTATACGAGCAGTACTTC.

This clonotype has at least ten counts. This CDR3 reads CASSLRERGGYEQYF. The CDR3 nucleotides read TGTGCCAGCAGCTTACGGGAGCGGGGGGGTTACGAGCAGTACTTC. The chain is built from TRBV7-8 and TRBJ2-7; 10 bases fit TRBD2. This CDR3 is 15 amino acids long. In germline, CDR1 is SGHVS, CDR2 FQNEAQ. Trimming at V came to 2 bases and at J to 4 bases, leaving 5 bases not matched to a gene.

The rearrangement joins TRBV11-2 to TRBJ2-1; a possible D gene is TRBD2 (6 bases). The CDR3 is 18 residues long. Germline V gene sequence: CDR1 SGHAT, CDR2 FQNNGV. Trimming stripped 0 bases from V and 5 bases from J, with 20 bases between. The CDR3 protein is CASSLEGRGGPINNEQFF. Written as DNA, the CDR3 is TGTGCCAGCAGCTTAGAAGGTAGGGGAGGACCGATTAACAATGAGCAGTTCTTC.

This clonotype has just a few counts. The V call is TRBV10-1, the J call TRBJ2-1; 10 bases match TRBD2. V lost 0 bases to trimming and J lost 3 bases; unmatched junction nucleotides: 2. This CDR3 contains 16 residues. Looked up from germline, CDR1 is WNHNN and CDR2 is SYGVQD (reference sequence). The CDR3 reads CASSESLAGDYNEQFF. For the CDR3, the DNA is TGCGCCAGCAGTGAGTCCCTAGCGGGAGACTACAATGAGCAGTTCTTC.

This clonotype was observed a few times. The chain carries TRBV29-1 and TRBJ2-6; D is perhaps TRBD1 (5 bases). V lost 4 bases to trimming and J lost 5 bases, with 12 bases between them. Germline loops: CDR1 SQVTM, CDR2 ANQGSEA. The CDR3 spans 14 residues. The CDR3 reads CSVVEGVRANVLTF. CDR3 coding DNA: TGCAGCGTTGTAGAAGGGGTTAGGGCCAACGTCCTGACTTTC.

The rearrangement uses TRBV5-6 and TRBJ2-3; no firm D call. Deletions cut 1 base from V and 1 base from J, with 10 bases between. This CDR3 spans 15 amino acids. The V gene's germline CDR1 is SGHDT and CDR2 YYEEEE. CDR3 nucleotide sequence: TGTGCCAGCAGCTTGTCAGGCTGGGGCACAGATACGCAGTATTTT. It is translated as CASSLSGWGTDTQYF.

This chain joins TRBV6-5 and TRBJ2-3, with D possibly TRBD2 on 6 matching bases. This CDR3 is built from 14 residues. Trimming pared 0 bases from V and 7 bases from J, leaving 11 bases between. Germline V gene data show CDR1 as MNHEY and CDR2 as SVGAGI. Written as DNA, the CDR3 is TGTGCCAGCAGTTACTCGTTCGGGGGATATACGCAGTATTTT. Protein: CASSYSFGGYTQYF.